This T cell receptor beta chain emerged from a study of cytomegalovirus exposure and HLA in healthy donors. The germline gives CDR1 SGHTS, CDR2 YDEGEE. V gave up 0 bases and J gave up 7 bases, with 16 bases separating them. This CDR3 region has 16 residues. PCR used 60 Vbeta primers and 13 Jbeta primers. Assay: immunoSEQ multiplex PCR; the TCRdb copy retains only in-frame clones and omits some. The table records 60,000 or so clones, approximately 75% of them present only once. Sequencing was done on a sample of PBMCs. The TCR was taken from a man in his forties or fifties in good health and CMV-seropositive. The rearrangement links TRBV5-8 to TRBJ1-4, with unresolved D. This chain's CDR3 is CASSLGRQPRGEKLFF. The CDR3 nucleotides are TGTGCCAGCAGCTTGGGGAGGCAGCCCCGGGGTGAAAAACTGTTTTTT.